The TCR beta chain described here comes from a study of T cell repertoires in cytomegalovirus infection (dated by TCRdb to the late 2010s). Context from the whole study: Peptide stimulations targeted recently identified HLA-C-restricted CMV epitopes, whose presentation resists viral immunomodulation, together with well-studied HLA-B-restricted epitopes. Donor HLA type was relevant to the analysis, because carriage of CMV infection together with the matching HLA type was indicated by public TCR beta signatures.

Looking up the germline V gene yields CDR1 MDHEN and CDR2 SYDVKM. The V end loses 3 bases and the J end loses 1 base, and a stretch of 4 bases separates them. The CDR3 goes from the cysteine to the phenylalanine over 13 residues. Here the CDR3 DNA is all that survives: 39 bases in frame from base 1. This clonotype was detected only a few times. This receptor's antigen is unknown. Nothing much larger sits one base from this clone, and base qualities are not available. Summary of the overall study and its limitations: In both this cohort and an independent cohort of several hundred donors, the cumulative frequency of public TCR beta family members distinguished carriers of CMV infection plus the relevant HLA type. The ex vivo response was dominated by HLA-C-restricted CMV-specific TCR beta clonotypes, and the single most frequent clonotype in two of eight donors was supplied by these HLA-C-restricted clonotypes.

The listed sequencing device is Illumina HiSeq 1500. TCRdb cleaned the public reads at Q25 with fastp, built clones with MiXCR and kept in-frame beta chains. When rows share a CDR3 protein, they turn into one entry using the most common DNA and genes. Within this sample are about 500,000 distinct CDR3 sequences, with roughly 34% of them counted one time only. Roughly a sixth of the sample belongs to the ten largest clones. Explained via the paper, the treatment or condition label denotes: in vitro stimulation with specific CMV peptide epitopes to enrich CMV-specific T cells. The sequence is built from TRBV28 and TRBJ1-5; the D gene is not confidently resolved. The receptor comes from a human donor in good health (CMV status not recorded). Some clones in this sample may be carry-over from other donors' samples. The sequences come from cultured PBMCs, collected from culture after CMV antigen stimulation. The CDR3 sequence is CASSFASNQPQHF. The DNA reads TGTGCCAGCAGTTTCGCAAGCAATCAGCCCCAGCATTTT.